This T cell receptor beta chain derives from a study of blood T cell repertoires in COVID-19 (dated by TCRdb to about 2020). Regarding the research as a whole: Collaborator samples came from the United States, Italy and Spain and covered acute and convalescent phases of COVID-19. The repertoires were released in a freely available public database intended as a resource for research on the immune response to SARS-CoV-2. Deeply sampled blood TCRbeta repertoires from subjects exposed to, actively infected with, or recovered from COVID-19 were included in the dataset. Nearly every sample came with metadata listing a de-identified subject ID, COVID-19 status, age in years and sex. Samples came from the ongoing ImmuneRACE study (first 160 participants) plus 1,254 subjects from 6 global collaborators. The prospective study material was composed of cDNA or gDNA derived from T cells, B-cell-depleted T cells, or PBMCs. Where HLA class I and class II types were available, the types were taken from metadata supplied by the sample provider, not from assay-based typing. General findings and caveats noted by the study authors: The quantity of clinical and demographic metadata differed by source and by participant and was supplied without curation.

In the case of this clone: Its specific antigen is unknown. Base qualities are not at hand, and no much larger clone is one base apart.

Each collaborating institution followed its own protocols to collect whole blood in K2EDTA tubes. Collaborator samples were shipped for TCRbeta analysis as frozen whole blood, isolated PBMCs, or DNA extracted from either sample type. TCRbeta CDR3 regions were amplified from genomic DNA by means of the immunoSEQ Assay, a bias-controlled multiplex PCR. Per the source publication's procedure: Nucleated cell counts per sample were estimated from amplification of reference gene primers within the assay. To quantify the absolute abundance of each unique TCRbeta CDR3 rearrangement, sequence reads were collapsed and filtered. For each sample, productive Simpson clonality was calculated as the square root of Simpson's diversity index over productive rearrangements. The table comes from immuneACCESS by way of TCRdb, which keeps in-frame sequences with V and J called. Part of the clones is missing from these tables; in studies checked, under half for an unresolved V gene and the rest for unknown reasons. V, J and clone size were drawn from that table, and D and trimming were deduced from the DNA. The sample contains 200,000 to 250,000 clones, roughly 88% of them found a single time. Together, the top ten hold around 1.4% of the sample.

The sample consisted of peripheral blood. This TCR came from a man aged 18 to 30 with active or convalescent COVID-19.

The CDR3 in this case is CASSETRGTNEKLFF. The sequenced DNA is TGTGCCAGCAGTGAAACCAGGGGGACTAATGAAAAACTGTTTTTT. The sequence links TRBV2 to TRBJ1-4, with TRBD1 matching 7 junction bases. Its CDR3 holds 15 amino acids, cysteine through phenylalanine. Only the CDR3 DNA stays, 45 bases, in frame from base 1. Compared with germline, V lacks 2 bases and J lacks 2 bases; bases without a gene match: 2. CDR1 is given as SNHLY and CDR2 as FYNNEI, both from the germline V gene.